The 26 T cell receptor beta chains given below trace back to one sample, sequenced in a study of T cell repertoires in cytomegalovirus infection. TCRdb recomputed calls from the reads with MiXCR, one row per CDR3 protein. The sample holds some 680,000 distinct CDR3 sequences; 35% to 45% are singletons and the top ten take about 2.8%. Sequencing used PBMCs. The receptors derive from a human donor in good health (CMV status not recorded). Some clones in this sample may be carry-over from other donors' samples.

This clonotype was seen only a few times. The chain links TRBV6-5 to TRBJ1-4, with TRBD1 as a possible D gene (5 bases). Trimming took 1 base from V and 10 from J, leaving 16 bases between them. This CDR3 comprises 15 residues. Germline assignment: CDR1 MNHEY and CDR2 SVGAGI. The CDR3 spells CASSYYLSGDGKLFF. CDR3 DNA: TGTGCCAGCAGTTACTATTTATCGGGGGACGGAAAACTGTTTTTT.

This clonotype has a handful of counts. V gene TRBV11-2 combines with J gene TRBJ1-2; 7 bases line up with TRBD1. Germline V gives CDR1 SGHAT, CDR2 FQNNGV. The junction had 17 bases not matched to a gene; V was cut back by 5 bases and J by 8 bases. The CDR3 is made up of 16 amino acids. DNA for the CDR3: TGTGCCAGCAGCCCCATAATGGACAGGCGCCGTTACGGCTACACCTTC. Encoded protein: CASSPIMDRRRYGYTF. The variable domain in full, with the rest retrieved from reference TRBV11-2 and TRBJ1-2, is EAGVAQSPRYKIIEKRQSVAFWCNPISGHATLYWYQQILGQGPKLLIQFQNNGVVDDSQLPKDRFSAERLKGVDSTLKIQPAKLEDSAVYLCASSPIMDRRRYGYTFGSGTRLTVV.

As for this clonotype: An end of the junction differs from the germline gene, which may be a read error. The chain is built from TRBV7-2 and TRBJ2-1, with 7 nucleotides matching TRBD2. The germline gives CDR1 SGHTA, CDR2 FQGNSA. The length of the CDR3 is 15 residues. The CDR3 is CASSPGRGLSDEPFF. The CDR3 DNA reads as TGTGCCAGCAGCCCGGGGAGGGGCCTTTCTGATGAGCCGTTCTTC. Together with reference TRBV7-2 and TRBJ2-1, the CDR3 gives the full variable domain: GAGVSQSPSNKVTEKGKDVELRCDPISGHTALYWYRQSLGQGLEFLIYFQGNSAPDKSGLPSDRFSAERTGGSVSTLTIQRTQQEDSAVYLCASSPGRGLSDEPFFGPGTRLTVL.

This chain links TRBV19 with TRBJ2-3, with TRBD2 as a possible D gene (5 bases). V was pared by 7 bases and J by 6 bases, with 26 bases between. The CDR3 length is 17 residues. Germline CDR1 reads LNHDA; CDR2 reads SQIVND (reference sequence). CDR3 bases: TGTGCCAGTAACGGTTTGGGCGGCGGGCTGAAGTCGGATACGCAGTATTTT. It codes for CASNGLGGGLKSDTQYF.

The chain recombines TRBV28 with TRBJ1-4; D is ambiguous. The V gene's germline CDR1 is MDHEN and CDR2 SYDVKM. With 5 bases removed from V and 3 bases from J, the gap between germline ends came to 13 bases. This CDR3 has 15 amino acids. The chain's CDR3 is CASSLYGASNEKLFF. CDR3 DNA sequence: TGTGCCAGCAGTCTCTACGGAGCCTCTAATGAAAAACTGTTTTTT.

Many counts were recorded for this clonotype. This chain uses TRBV6-4 with TRBJ1-2; D possibly corresponds to TRBD1 (5 bases). Trimming shortened V by 3 bases and J by 1 base, and 9 bases separated the two germline ends. This CDR3 comprises 14 residues. The germline V gene has CDR1 MRHNA and CDR2 SNTAGT. CDR3 region: CASSEGTDNYGYTF. CDR3 sequence (DNA): TGTGCCAGCAGTGAAGGGACCGATAACTATGGCTACACCTTC.

This clonotype has just a few counts. The CDR3 coding sequence is TGTGCCAGCAGTACAGGATGGCCTGAAGCTTTCTTT. This codes for CASSTGWPEAFF. The gene calls are TRBV6-2 or TRBV6-3 and TRBJ1-1; D might be TRBD1 (5 bases). Trimming cost V 5 bases and J 6 bases, with 10 bases left between them. Germline values: CDR1 MNHEY, CDR2 SVGEGT. This CDR3 spans 12 amino acids.

There are a few counts of this clonotype. The rearrangement links TRBV20-1 to TRBJ2-7; a possible D gene is TRBD1 (6 bases). The germline V and J ends were trimmed by 6 bases and 5 bases, with 11 bases remaining between them. Per germline, CDR1 DFQATT and CDR2 SNEGSKA (reference sequence). The CDR3 is 11 amino acids. DNA for the CDR3: TGCAGTGCGGGCAGGGGAGACGAGCAGTACTTC. This codes for CSAGRGDEQYF.

This chain uses TRBV27 with TRBJ2-1; 9 nucleotides line up with TRBD2. V gave up 1 base and J gave up 1 base; unmatched junction bases: 5. The CDR3 has 17 amino acids. Germline lookup yields CDR1 MNHEY and CDR2 SMNVEV (reference sequence). The CDR3 here is CASSLFLSGRSYNEQFF. The CDR3 nucleotides are TGTGCCAGCAGTTTATTTCTTAGCGGGAGATCCTACAATGAGCAGTTCTTC.

Worth noting for this clonotype: An end of the junction does not agree with germline; a read error may underlie this. The V gene is TRBV11-2, the J gene TRBJ1-1, with 7 bases lining up with TRBD1. The CDR3 has 20 residues. The V gene's germline CDR1 is SGHAT and CDR2 FQNNGV. CDR3 bases: TGTGCCAGCAGCTTGGCACAGCTGAAGGGGGCTCCAGCGATGAACACTGTAGCTTTCTTT. This gives the protein CASSLAQLKGAPAMNTVAFF.

This clonotype has more than one count but fewer than ten. The chain couples TRBV12-3 or TRBV12-4 to TRBJ1-4; D may be TRBD1 (6 bases). V was shortened by 2 bases and J by 7 bases, with 8 bases between the two germline ends. The CDR3 consists of 13 residues. CDR3 DNA: TGTGCCAGCAGTTTATCAGGGGTTGAAAAACTGTTTTTT. Protein sequence: CASSLSGVEKLFF.

This clonotype came up many times. The chain employs TRBV7-2 and TRBJ2-7; 8 bases fit TRBD2. Germline CDR1 SGHTA, CDR2 FQGNSA. The ends lost 1 base at V and 9 bases at J; junction bases unmatched: 14. The length of the CDR3 is 16 residues. The CDR3 spells CASSLEGGGPRSTQYF. The CDR3 DNA reads TGTGCCAGCAGCTTAGAGGGCGGGGGGCCCCGATCGACGCAGTACTTC.

The J gene is TRBJ2-2, the V gene TRBV11-2; D may match TRBD1 or TRBD2 (5 bases each). Trimming removed 5 bases from V and 6 bases from J, with 19 bases in between. Germline V gene data show CDR1 as SGHAT and CDR2 as FQNNGV. The CDR3 length is 16 residues. The CDR3 coding sequence is TGTGCCAGCAGCCCATGGGGGATATTATCGGCCGGGGAGCTGTTTTTT. The encoded protein is CASSPWGILSAGELFF.

Only one count was recorded for this clonotype. Germline is not matched at one junction end, which may reflect a read error. The rearrangement links TRBV28 to TRBJ2-1, with 7 bases that match TRBD1. Germline values: CDR1 MDHEN, CDR2 SYDVKM. The CDR3 runs 14 residues. CDR3: CASRTGLSNNEQFF. CDR3 bases: TGTGCCAGCAGGACAGGGCTCTCCAACAATGAGCAGTTCTTC.

This sequence joins TRBV28 and TRBJ1-2, with TRBD1 as a possible D gene (5 bases). The CDR3 length is 17 residues. Germline V gene data show CDR1 as MDHEN and CDR2 as SYDVKM. Trimming stripped 7 bases from V and 4 bases from J, with 25 bases between. The CDR3 nucleotides read TGTGCCAGCACCCCGACGGGGGGGGAAAATTCGTTCTATGGCTACACCTTC. This codes for CASTPTGGENSFYGYTF.

The table lists this clonotype with a few counts. The chain combines TRBV19 with TRBJ1-5; 11 bases are a match to TRBD1. The germline V gene encodes CDR1 LNHDA and CDR2 SQIVND (reference sequence). The CDR3 sequence is 15 residues long. The J segment lost 5 bases and the V segment lost 4 bases, leaving 4 bases of the junction unmatched. The CDR3 loop reads CASSTTGQGDQPQHF. CDR3 DNA: TGTGCCAGTAGTACCACGGGACAGGGGGATCAGCCCCAGCATTTT.

V is TRBV10-3 and J is TRBJ2-5; 8 positions match TRBD1. Losses at the gene ends were 10 bases for V and 4 bases for J; bases not matched to a gene: 14. This CDR3 has 15 residues. From germline, CDR1 is ENHRY and CDR2 SYGVKD. As DNA, the CDR3 is TGTGCCACCGGCGGGTTGGGCAGGGGGCCAGAGACCCAGTACTTC. Amino acid sequence: CATGGLGRGPETQYF.

This clonotype was seen only a few times. The chain joins TRBV7-2 to TRBJ2-3; D gene unclear. The CDR3 runs to 14 residues. Germline-derived CDR1 and CDR2 are SGHTA and FQGNSA. V was shortened by 5 bases and J by 7 bases, with 16 bases between the two germline ends. Here the CDR3 DNA reads TGTGCCAGCAGCGTGGTAAAGGGTTTGAATACGCAGTATTTT. Protein product: CASSVVKGLNTQYF.

The genes are TRBV7-9 and TRBJ2-2; perhaps TRBD1 as D (6 bases). The V end was cut by 1 base, the J end by 7 bases, with 16 bases between. Germline V gives CDR1 SEHNR, CDR2 FQNEAQ (reference sequence). The CDR3 spans 16 residues. The CDR3 DNA reads TGTGCCAGCAGCTTAGACAGGGCGTTGATGGTCGGGGAGCTGTTTTTT. Translated: CASSLDRALMVGELFF.

This sequence joins TRBV10-3 and TRBJ1-1, with D unclear. The CDR3 contains 13 residues. V was trimmed by 4 bases and J by 5 bases, leaving 11 bases between them. CDR1 and CDR2 from the germline V gene are ENHRY and SYGVKD. The CDR3 nucleotides read TGTGCCATCAGTGGGGCCGGGGAGACTGAAGCTTTCTTT. Translation: CAISGAGETEAFF.

The rearrangement joins TRBV15 to TRBJ1-2; no reliable D call. CDR3 length equals 16 residues. V was cut by 1 base and J by 1 base, with 13 bases left in between. Germline V lookup: CDR1 LNHNV, CDR2 YYDKDF (reference sequence). The CDR3 nucleotides are TGTGCCACCAGCAGAGCAAGACCCGACCTTAACTATGGCTACACCTTC. Translated, it gives CATSRARPDLNYGYTF.

The chain is built from TRBV19 and TRBJ1-1, with a weak D call TRBD1 (5 bases). Germline V gene data show CDR1 as LNHDA and CDR2 as SQIVND (reference sequence). Deletions cut 3 bases from V and 7 bases from J, with 6 bases between. This CDR3 is built from 11 residues. This chain's CDR3 is CASSMGVEAFF. DNA of the CDR3: TGTGCCAGTAGTATGGGGGTTGAAGCTTTCTTT.

This rearrangement joins TRBV18 to TRBJ1-3; 7 positions agree with TRBD1. The CDR3 loop spans 15 amino acids. Germline V gene lookup returns CDR1 KGHSH and CDR2 LQKENI. The V segment lost 1 base and the J segment 4 bases; nucleotides outside the gene matches: 4. CDR3 sequence reads: CASSPQGATGNTIYF. CDR3 in DNA: TGTGCCAGCTCACCACAGGGGGCAACCGGAAACACCATATATTTT.

The chain combines TRBV6-1 with TRBJ2-7; D perhaps matches TRBD1 (5 bases). This CDR3 region has 14 residues. V shed 8 bases and J shed 2 bases, with 16 bases lying between them. The germline gives CDR1 MNHNS, CDR2 SASEGT. For the CDR3, the DNA is TGTGCCAGCGTCCCCAGGGATCCCCCCTACGAGCAGTACTTC. This translates into CASVPRDPPYEQYF.

The J gene is TRBJ1-1, the V gene TRBV7-6; 8 bases match TRBD1. V lost 5 bases and J lost 1; bases outside the gene matches: 12. CDR1 is SGHVS, CDR2 FNYEAQ, per germline. CDR3 length equals 17 residues. The chain's CDR3 is CASSPSSVGTGNTEAFF. DNA of the CDR3: TGTGCCAGCAGCCCATCCAGTGTTGGGACAGGGAACACTGAAGCTTTCTTT.

CDR3 bases: TGTGCCAGCAGTGAATGGGACTCCCTGGAGCTGTTTTTT. Protein sequence: CASSEWDSLELFF. V and J are TRBV6-1 and TRBJ2-2; TRBD2 might be the D (6 bases). The CDR3 has 13 amino acids. Germline loops: CDR1 MNHNS, CDR2 SASEGT. V was shortened by 2 bases and J by 10 bases, with 11 bases between the two germline ends.